The 23 T cell receptor beta chains listed next were all sequenced from one sample in a study of blood T cells in healthy people across ages. Primers used in a second PCR of roughly 6 to 12 cycles were a sample-barcoded 5' primer and a J-beta primer mix. TCRdb analysed the 5' RACE reads with MiXCR anew, one entry per CDR3 protein. The sample lists hundreds of thousands of distinct CDR3 sequences, approximately 29% seen once, with over 15% in the top ten. Sequenced input: blood. The source is a woman aged 80 or over in good health.

This clonotype appeared many times. V gene TRBV20-1 combines with J gene TRBJ1-2; possible D gene TRBD1, 6 bases. V lost 2 bases, J lost 5 bases, and 9 bases lay in between. The CDR3 totals 12 residues. Germline V lookup: CDR1 DFQATT, CDR2 SNEGSKA (reference sequence). The CDR3 region has the DNA TGCAGTGCTAGAATAGGGGGGTATGGCTACACCTTC. It codes for CSARIGGYGYTF.

CDR3 nucleotide sequence: TGTGCCAGCAGCCCTCCCCCGGGACAGAACTATGGCTACACCTTC. Amino acids: CASSPPPGQNYGYTF. The J gene is TRBJ1-2, the V gene TRBV5-6; 7 bases are a match to TRBD1. The CDR3 length is 15 residues. CDR1 is SGHDT, CDR2 YYEEEE, per germline. V was clipped by 4 bases and J by 2 bases; unmatched bases: 8. The complete variable domain, with remaining parts taken from reference TRBV5-6 and TRBJ1-2, reads DAGVTQSPTHLIKTRGQQVTLRCSPKSGHDTVSWYQQALGQGPQFIFQYYEEEERQRGNFPDRFSGHQFPNYSSELNVNALLLGDSALYLCASSPPPGQNYGYTFGSGTRLTVV.

The chain links TRBV29-1 to TRBJ1-3; D is unclear. V lost 7 bases to trimming and J lost 3 bases, with 7 bases between them. CDR1 is SQVTM, CDR2 ANQGSEA, per germline. The CDR3 is 11 amino acids. The CDR3 region is CSGGLGNTIYF. CDR3 coding DNA: TGCAGCGGAGGTCTTGGAAACACCATATATTTT.

The chain combines TRBV14 with TRBJ2-5; unclear D gene. Germline CDR1 reads SGHDN; CDR2 reads FVKESK. The CDR3 extends over 14 amino acids. The V end lost 1 base, the J end lost 5 bases, and 11 bases lay between the germline ends. CDR3 nucleotide sequence: TGTGCCAGCAGCCAAGGAGTTAGAAGCGAGACCCAGTACTTC. It specifies CASSQGVRSETQYF.

This clonotype was seen at least ten times. V usage is TRBV27 and J usage is TRBJ1-2, with D perhaps TRBD1 (5 bases). Deletions cut 3 bases from V and 7 bases from J, with 12 bases between. CDR3 length equals 13 residues. Germline V gene lookup returns CDR1 MNHEY and CDR2 SMNVEV (reference sequence). The CDR3 is CASSFQGVGGYTF. CDR3 bases: TGTGCCAGCAGTTTTCAAGGGGTGGGTGGCTACACCTTC.

The chain employs TRBV7-9 and TRBJ1-4, with D unclear. The germline V gene encodes CDR1 SEHNR and CDR2 FQNEAQ (reference sequence). The CDR3 runs 17 residues. Trimming cost V 2 bases and J 8 bases, with 21 bases left between them. This chain's CDR3 is CASSLSSGSLHNEKLFF. CDR3 nucleotides: TGTGCCAGCAGCTTATCCTCTGGGTCCCTTCACAACGAAAAACTGTTTTTT.

The rearrangement links TRBV9 to TRBJ1-6; 8 bases align to TRBD1. V gave up 4 bases and J gave up 9 bases; unmatched junction bases: 9. CDR3 length: 15 residues. Germline-derived CDR1 and CDR2 are SGDLS and YYNGEE. CDR3 region: CASSKTGAGSSPLHF. The CDR3 nucleotides read TGTGCCAGCAGCAAGACAGGGGCGGGGAGTTCACCCCTCCACTTT.

The chain links TRBV3-1 to TRBJ2-5; no clear D. Trimming stripped 7 bases from V and 4 bases from J, with 7 bases between. Germline CDR1 and CDR2: LGHDT and YNNKEL (reference sequence). This CDR3 is 11 amino acids long. The CDR3 bases are TGTGCCAGCAACGGTAGAGAGACCCAGTACTTC. Translating gives CASNGRETQYF.

The chain is built from TRBV30 and TRBJ1-1; D gene unclear. The CDR3 covers 13 residues. Germline V gene data show CDR1 as GTSNPN and CDR2 as SVGIG (reference sequence). Trimming left V 0 bases short and J 4 bases short, with 9 bases between. The CDR3 spells CAWSVPRGTEAFF. For the CDR3, the DNA is TGTGCCTGGAGTGTACCCCGGGGCACTGAAGCTTTCTTT.

As to this clonotype: Germline and junction disagree at one end, which may indicate a read error. The V call is TRBV20-1, the J call TRBJ2-3, with TRBD2 identical over 7 bases. Germline CDR1 DFQATT, CDR2 SNEGSKA (reference sequence). There are 14 residues in the CDR3. The CDR3 sequence is CSANRAGSTDTQYF. DNA for the CDR3: TGCAGTGCTAATCGAGCGGGGAGCACAGATACACAGTATTTT.

The V call is TRBV11-2, the J call TRBJ2-1, with unresolved D. The CDR3 extends over 15 amino acids. CDR1 SGHAT and CDR2 FQNNGV come from the germline V gene. Trimming took off 5 bases at V and 0 bases at J, with 11 bases between the two ends. The CDR3 DNA follows: TGTGCCAGCAGCGTTAGAAGGAGCTCCTACAATGAGCAGTTCTTC. Its translation: CASSVRRSSYNEQFF.

This clonotype has ten or more counts. V gene TRBV4-2 combines with J gene TRBJ2-3; 11 nucleotides align to TRBD2. The CDR3 covers 16 residues. Looked up from germline, CDR1 is LGHNA and CDR2 is YNFKEQ. The junction had 1 base not matched to a gene; V was cut back by 2 bases and J by 0 bases. The CDR3 loop is CASSQLAGGSTDTQYF. The CDR3 bases are TGTGCCAGCAGCCAACTAGCGGGGGGAAGCACAGATACGCAGTATTTT.

This clonotype was seen only a few times. This clone may be a read error of a much larger clone one base away. The V call is TRBV28, the J call TRBJ2-1; D tentatively reads TRBD1 or TRBD2 (7 bases each). The CDR3 is made up of 15 amino acids. Germline CDR1 and CDR2: MDHEN and SYDVKM. CDR3 nucleotide sequence: TGTGCCGGCAGCTGGGGGAGGGGGCAATACAATGAGCAGTTCTTC. The encoded protein is CAGSWGRGQYNEQFF.

This clonotype was detected ten times or more. The V call is TRBV20-1, the J call TRBJ2-3, with D possibly being TRBD2 (5 bases). The CDR3 is 10 residues long. Germline V gene data show CDR1 as DFQATT and CDR2 as SNEGSKA (reference sequence). V lost 6 bases and J lost 6, with 7 bases in between. CDR3 region: CSATTDTQYF. The CDR3 DNA follows: TGCAGTGCGACTACGGATACGCAGTATTTT.

This clonotype has a count of ten or more. This chain uses TRBV20-1 with TRBJ1-1, with TRBD1 matching over 7 bases. Per the germline V gene, CDR1 is DFQATT and CDR2 is SNEGSKA (reference sequence). CDR3 length equals 13 residues. J was trimmed by 3 bases and V by 3 bases; bases with no gene match: 4. The CDR3 loop reads CSARVTGDTEAFF. The CDR3 DNA reads TGCAGTGCTAGGGTTACAGGGGACACTGAAGCTTTCTTT.

This clonotype occurred many times. The CDR3 reads CASSYRQETQYF. Written as DNA, the CDR3 is TGTGCCAGCAGTTACCGGCAAGAGACCCAGTACTTC. This rearrangement joins TRBV6-6 to TRBJ2-5; D uncertain. V lost 2 bases, J lost 2 bases, and 3 bases lay in between. From germline, CDR1 is MNHNY and CDR2 SVGAGI (reference sequence). The CDR3 loop spans 12 amino acids.

In this sample, this clonotype turned up many times. The J gene is TRBJ2-7, the V gene TRBV18; 9 bases fit TRBD1. V shed 3 bases, J shed 4 bases, and the junction held 10 bases outside the gene matches. This CDR3 has 16 residues. Looked up from germline, CDR1 is KGHSH and CDR2 is LQKENI. The CDR3 region has the DNA TGTGCCAGCTCACCGCTTCCGGGACAGGGCCCTTACGAGCAGTACTTC. Protein sequence: CASSPLPGQGPYEQYF. The full variable domain, with the rest looked up from reference TRBV18 and TRBJ2-7, is NAGVMQNPRHLVRRRGQEARLRCSPMKGHSHVYWYRQLPEEGLKFMVYLQKENIIDESGMPKERFSAEFPKEGPSILRIQQVVRGDSAAYFCASSPLPGQGPYEQYFGPGTRLTVT.

On this clonotype: A much larger clonotype is one base distant, so this may be a read error. The chain is built from TRBV12-3 or TRBV12-4 and TRBJ2-7; 10 positions agree with TRBD2. The CDR3 runs to 15 residues. CDR3 nucleotide sequence: TGTACCAGCAGACCGAGCGGGGGGGCCAGTGACGAGCAGTACTTC. Its translation: CTSRPSGGASDEQYF.

As to this clonotype: This may arise from a read error, as a much more abundant clone is one base away. The chain uses TRBV5-1 and TRBJ2-5; D possibly corresponds to TRBD1 (6 bases). From germline, CDR1 is SGHRS and CDR2 YFSETQ. The V end was cut by 6 bases, the J end by 11 bases, with 20 bases between. This CDR3 is built from 13 residues. CDR3 in amino acids: CASTFTGLGEQYF. For the CDR3, the DNA is TGCGCCAGCACCTTCACAGGGTTGGGTGAGCAGTACTTC.

The sample holds many counts of this clonotype. This sequence joins TRBV12-3 or TRBV12-4 and TRBJ1-2; 8 bases fit TRBD1. The CDR3 consists of 14 residues. Germline trimming cut 5 bases from V and 4 bases from J; bases unmatched to any gene: 6. Here the CDR3 DNA reads TGTGCCAGCAGTGGGGACAGGAAGGGCTATGGCTACACCTTC. It translates to CASSGDRKGYGYTF.

This clonotype has a handful of counts. One base away lies a much larger clone, so this may be a sequencing read error. This rearrangement joins TRBV20-1 to TRBJ2-1; TRBD1 might be the D (5 bases). The better agreement between TRBJ2-7 and the DNA end casts doubt on the J call. The germline CDR1 and CDR2 sequences are DFQATT and SNEGSKA (reference sequence). The CDR3 is 14 residues long. This chain's CDR3 is CSAQTGLSYNEQYF. The CDR3 coding sequence is TGCAGTGCCCAAACAGGTCTCTCCTACAATGAGCAGTACTTC.

This clonotype was picked up many times. The rearrangement links TRBV7-8 to TRBJ2-5; a weak D match, TRBD2 (5 bases). Germline assignment: CDR1 SGHVS and CDR2 FQNEAQ. The CDR3 consists of 14 residues. The ends were cut back, 5 bases at V and 4 bases at J, with 14 bases in the middle. In DNA form, the CDR3 reads TGTGCCAGCAGCCGCGGACTCGCGCCAGAGACCCAGTACTTC. This sequence encodes CASSRGLAPETQYF. Variable domain in full (rest from reference TRBV7-8 and TRBJ2-5): GAGVSQSPRYKVAKRGQDVALRCDPISGHVSLFWYQQALGQGPEFLTYFQNEAQLDKSGLPSDRFFAERPEGSVSTLKIQRTQQEDSAVYLCASSRGLAPETQYFGPGTRLLVL.

A note on this clonotype: Given a much more abundant clone one base away, this may be a read error. The gene calls are TRBV6-2 or TRBV6-3 and TRBJ2-1; D perhaps matches TRBD1 (6 bases). Germline V gene lookup returns CDR1 MNHEY and CDR2 SVGEGT. This CDR3 contains 16 residues. The V end lost 5 bases, the J end lost 3 bases, and 17 bases lay between the germline ends. The chain's CDR3 is CASSIPCRTDYNEQFF. CDR3 in DNA: TGTGCCAGCAGTATCCCCTGCAGGACAGACTACAATGAGCAGTTCTTC.